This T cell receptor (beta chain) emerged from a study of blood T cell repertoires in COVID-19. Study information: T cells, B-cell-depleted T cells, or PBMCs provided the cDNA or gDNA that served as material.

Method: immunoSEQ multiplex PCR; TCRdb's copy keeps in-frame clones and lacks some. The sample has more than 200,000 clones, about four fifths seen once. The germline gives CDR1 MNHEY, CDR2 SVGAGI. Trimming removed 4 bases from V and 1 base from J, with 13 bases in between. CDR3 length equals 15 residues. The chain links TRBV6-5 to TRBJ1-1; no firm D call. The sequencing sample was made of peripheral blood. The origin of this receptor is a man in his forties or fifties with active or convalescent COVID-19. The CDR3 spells CASSSPQLANTEAFF. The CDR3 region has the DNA TGTGCCAGCAGTTCTCCACAGCTTGCGAACACTGAAGCTTTCTTT.